This is a list of T cell receptor beta chains from one sample in a study of OX40 agonist ivuxolimab in advanced cancers. The assay was immunoSEQ multiplex PCR, and TCRdb's table has in-frame clones only and misses some. This table holds around 70,000 clones, around 88% found once. This specimen consisted of CD4+ or CD8+ T cells sorted from blood, obtained in a trial of the OX40 agonist ivuxolimab. The receptors originated from an adult with an advanced solid tumor such as melanoma, head and neck, liver or kidney cancer. Each CDR3 is given with its conserved first and last residue. Fields, in order: D gene, J gene, V gene, clone size, CDR3 protein, CDR3 DNA. D genes are given only for firm matches. A clone size is listed for some rows: how often the clone was seen (once, few, many), or a class if it is expanded.

>-|TRBJ2-7|TRBV5-6|-
CASSPGHLLTYEQYF
TGTGCCAGCAGCCCAGGACACCTCCTCACCTACGAGCAGTACTTC
>-|TRBJ2-5|TRBV14|-
CASSQAPKETQYF
TGTGCCAGCAGCCAAGCCCCCAAGGAGACCCAGTACTTC
>-|TRBJ2-1|TRBV27|-
CASRSASSYNEQFF
TGTGCCAGCAGAAGCGCGAGCTCCTACAATGAGCAGTTCTTC
>-|TRBJ1-1|TRBV21-1|-
CASSKGGPKEAFF
TGTGCCAGCAGCAAAGGGGGACCGAAAGAAGCTTTCTTT
>-|TRBJ2-3|TRBV19|few
CASSSAPEQYF
TGTGCCAGCTCCAGCGCCCCCGAGCAGTATTTT
>-|TRBJ1-2|TRBV5-5|-
CASRWGQGVYGYTF
TGTGCCAGCCGCTGGGGCCAGGGTGTCTATGGCTACACCTTC
>TRBD1|TRBJ1-6|TRBV18|few
CASSRTGTGVNSPLHF
TGTGCCAGCTCACGCACCGGGACAGGGGTCAATTCACCCCTCCACTTT
>TRBD1|TRBJ1-1|TRBV19|-
CASRQGQEESEAFF
TGTGCCAGTAGACAGGGACAGGAGGAATCCGAAGCTTTCTTT
>-|TRBJ1-5|TRBV2|-
CASIRDRTNQPQHF
TGTGCCAGCATTAGAGACAGGACAAATCAGCCCCAGCATTTT
>-|TRBJ1-1|TRBV29-1|-
CSVAARGPTEAFF
TGCAGCGTAGCGGCTAGGGGTCCCACTGAAGCTTTCTTT
>TRBD2|TRBJ2-7|TRBV27|-
CASSPLAGGGGYEQYF
TGTGCCAGCAGTCCTCTAGCGGGAGGTGGTGGCTACGAGCAGTACTTC
>-|TRBJ2-1|TRBV6-6|-
CASSRDGEQGEQFF
TGTGCCAGCTCCCGGGACGGTGAACAAGGGGAGCAGTTCTTC
>-|TRBJ2-5|TRBV19|-
CASSSRETQYF
TGTGCCAGTAGTTCCCGGGAGACCCAGTACTTC
>-|TRBJ2-3|TRBV29-1|-
CSVAGGGTDTQYF
TGCAGCGTTGCAGGGGGGGGCACAGATACGCAGTATTTT
>-|TRBJ1-1|TRBV4-1|-
CASSQVPLANTEAFF
TGCGCCAGCAGCCAAGTCCCACTTGCGAACACTGAAGCTTTCTTT
>-|TRBJ2-1|TRBV9|-
CASSVSLTNEQFF
TGTGCCAGCAGCGTGTCTCTAACCAATGAGCAGTTCTTC
>-|TRBJ1-1|TRBV21-1|once
CASSLRGQGGPTNTEAFF
TGTGCCAGCAGCCTACGGGGCCAAGGGGGGCCTACAAACACTGAAGCTTTCTTT
>-|TRBJ2-2|TRBV7-9|-
CASTRTENTGELFF
TGTGCCAGCACCCGGACAGAGAACACCGGGGAGCTGTTTTTT
>TRBD2|TRBJ2-1|TRBV9|-
CASSVGLAGTYNEQFF
TGTGCCAGCAGCGTTGGACTAGCGGGGACCTACAATGAGCAGTTCTTC
>-|TRBJ2-7|TRBV7-6|-
CASSLVGGSYEQYF
TGTGCCAGCAGCTTAGTTGGCGGGTCCTACGAGCAGTACTTC
>-|TRBJ2-7|TRBV6-6|-
CASSYLGENYEQYF
TGTGCCAGCAGTTACTTGGGCGAGAACTACGAGCAGTACTTC
>-|TRBJ2-1|TRBV18|-
CASSPPYSEGAYNEQFF
TGTGCCAGCTCACCACCGTATTCGGAGGGGGCCTACAATGAGCAGTTCTTC
>-|TRBJ1-2|TRBV4-1|-
CASSQGLQVDGYTF
TGCGCCAGCAGCCAAGGCTTACAGGTTGATGGCTACACCTTC
>TRBD1|TRBJ2-2|TRBV7-2|-
CASSFGGTANTGELFF
TGTGCCAGCAGCTTTGGTGGGACAGCGAACACCGGGGAGCTGTTTTTT
>-|TRBJ1-6|TRBV30|-
CAWRSGGPLHF
TGTGCCTGGAGAAGCGGAGGGCCCCTCCACTTT